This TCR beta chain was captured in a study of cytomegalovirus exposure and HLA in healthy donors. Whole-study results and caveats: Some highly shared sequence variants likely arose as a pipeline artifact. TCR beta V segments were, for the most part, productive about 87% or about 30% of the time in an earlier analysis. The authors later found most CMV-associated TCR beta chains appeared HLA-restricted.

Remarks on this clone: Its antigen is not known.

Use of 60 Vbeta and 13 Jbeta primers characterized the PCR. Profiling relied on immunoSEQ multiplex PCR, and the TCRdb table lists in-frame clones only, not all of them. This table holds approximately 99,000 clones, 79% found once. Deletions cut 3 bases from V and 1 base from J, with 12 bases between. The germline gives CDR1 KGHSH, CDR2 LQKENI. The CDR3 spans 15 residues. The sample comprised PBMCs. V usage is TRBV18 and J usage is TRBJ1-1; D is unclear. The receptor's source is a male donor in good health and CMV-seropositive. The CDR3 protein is CASSPAEGRNTEAFF. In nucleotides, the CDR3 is TGTGCCAGCTCACCCGCGGAGGGCCGGAACACTGAAGCTTTCTTT.